This is a list of T cell receptor beta chains from one sample in a study of T cells in Graves' hyperthyroidism and ophthalmopathy. TCRdb reprocessed the multiplex PCR reads via MiXCR and lists one record per CDR3 protein. The data hold approximately 600,000 distinct CDR3 sequences, with approximately 14% observed a single time. Sequences were obtained from blood. The receptors derive from a woman aged 40 to 55 with Graves' ophthalmopathy. CDR3s include the opening cysteine and the closing phenylalanine or tryptophan. Fields, in order: clone size, D gene, J gene, V gene, CDR3 protein, CDR3 DNA. The D gene is left open where the match is weak. Clone size is stated in some rows and not others, as once, few, many or a class when expanded.

-	TRBD2	TRBJ2-7	TRBV6-1	CASSDLAGEQYF	TGTGCCAGCAGTGACCTAGCGGGTGAGCAGTACTTC
few	-	TRBJ1-1	TRBV20-1	CSARGRGTEAFF	TGCAGTGCTAGAGGGAGGGGGACTGAAGCTTTCTTT
-	-	TRBJ2-7	TRBV11-2	CASSRGAAGVSYEQYF	TGTGCCAGCAGCCGAGGCGCAGCAGGGGTGTCCTACGAGCAGTACTTC
few	-	TRBJ2-7	TRBV12-3/TRBV12-4	CASSSATSSFEQYF	TGTGCCAGCAGTTCCGCGACTAGTTCTTTCGAGCAGTACTTC
-	-	TRBJ2-1	TRBV5-1	CASSSWRESYNEQFF	TGCGCCAGCAGCTCCTGGCGAGAATCCTACAATGAGCAGTTCTTC
many	-	TRBJ2-3	TRBV12-3/TRBV12-4	CASSLSGSTDTQYF	TGTGCCAGCAGTTTAAGCGGGAGCACAGATACGCAGTATTTT
many	-	TRBJ2-5	TRBV4-3	CASSQDVLETQYF	TGCGCCAGCAGCCAAGATGTGTTGGAGACCCAGTACTTC
many	TRBD2	TRBJ2-7	TRBV19	CASSISAGSAYEQYF	TGTGCCAGTAGTATCTCAGCGGGATCCGCCTACGAGCAGTACTTC
few	-	TRBJ2-7	TRBV5-1	CASSRRGLSSYEQYF	TGCGCCAGCAGCCGAAGGGGACTCTCCTCCTACGAGCAGTACTTC
many	-	TRBJ2-5	TRBV20-1	CSASWGREETQYF	TGCAGTGCTAGTTGGGGGCGCGAAGAGACCCAGTACTTC
many	TRBD1	TRBJ2-7	TRBV6-1	CASSSWGTGHYEQYF	TGTGCCAGCTCATCTTGGGGGACAGGACACTACGAGCAGTACTTC
-	-	TRBJ1-2	TRBV18	CASSPTDSYGYTF	TGTGCCAGCTCACCAACGGACAGCTATGGCTACACCTTC
-	-	TRBJ2-5	TRBV7-2	CASSYGGAQETQYF	TGTGCCAGCAGCTACGGGGGAGCTCAAGAGACCCAGTACTTC
-	-	TRBJ2-3	TRBV28	CASSPIGGATDTQYF	TGTGCCAGCAGCCCAATTGGGGGAGCCACAGATACGCAGTATTTT
many	-	TRBJ2-5	TRBV20-1	CSARLVEETQYF	TGCAGTGCCCGACTAGTAGAAGAGACCCAGTACTTC
many	TRBD2	TRBJ2-7	TRBV7-2	CASSRNGRSEQYF	TGTGCCAGCAGCAGGAACGGGAGGAGCGAGCAGTACTTC